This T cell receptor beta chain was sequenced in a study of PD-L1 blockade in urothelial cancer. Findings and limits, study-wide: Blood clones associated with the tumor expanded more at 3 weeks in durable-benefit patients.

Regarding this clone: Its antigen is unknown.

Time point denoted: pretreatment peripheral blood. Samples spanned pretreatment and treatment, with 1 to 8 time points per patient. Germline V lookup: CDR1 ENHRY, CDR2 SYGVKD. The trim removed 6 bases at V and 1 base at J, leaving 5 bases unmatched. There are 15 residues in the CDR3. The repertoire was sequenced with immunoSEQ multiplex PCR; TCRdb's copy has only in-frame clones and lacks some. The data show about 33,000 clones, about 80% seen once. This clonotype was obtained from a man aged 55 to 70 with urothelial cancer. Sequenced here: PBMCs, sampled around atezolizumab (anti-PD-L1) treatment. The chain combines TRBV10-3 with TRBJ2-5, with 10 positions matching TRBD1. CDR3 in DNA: TGTGCCATCAGGGGACAGGGGAGTCTCCAAGAGACCCAGTACTTC. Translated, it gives CAIRGQGSLQETQYF.